The rows below give T cell receptor beta chains drawn from one sample of a study of blood T cell repertoires in COVID-19. Clones were read by immunoSEQ multiplex PCR, and TCRdb kept only the in-frame ones, dropping some. This sample yields around 110,000 clones, of which about four fifths are seen a single time; 15% to 20% belongs to the top ten. Material: peripheral blood. The source is a man in his fifties or sixties with active or convalescent COVID-19. The CDR3 runs from the conserved cysteine through the conserved F or W. Each record gives: CDR3 DNA, CDR3 protein, V gene, J gene, D gene, clone size. D genes are given only for firm matches. Expanded clones get a size class; other rows say once, few or many, or leave the size out.

CDR3 DNA: TGTGCCAGCAGCCGTTCGGGGGGGTATGGGAACTATGGCTACACCTTC
CDR3 protein: CASSRSGGYGNYGYTF
V gene: TRBV28
J gene: TRBJ1-2
D gene: NA
clone size: NA

CDR3 DNA: TGCAGTGCTAGTGTGGGGGCGCGGGAAAAACTGTTTTTT
CDR3 protein: CSASVGAREKLFF
V gene: TRBV20-1
J gene: TRBJ1-4
D gene: NA
clone size: NA

CDR3 DNA: TGTGCCAGCAGTTATCGGACAGGGGGGCTGTTCTTC
CDR3 protein: CASSYRTGGLFF
V gene: TRBV6-6
J gene: TRBJ2-1
D gene: TRBD1
clone size: NA

CDR3 DNA: TGTGCCAGCAGTTACGGCGGGGACTCTGGAAACACCATATATTTT
CDR3 protein: CASSYGGDSGNTIYF
V gene: TRBV6-5
J gene: TRBJ1-3
D gene: NA
clone size: once

CDR3 DNA: TGTGCCAGCAGTGAAGACTCCCTACAGGGGGCGGGCGGGGAGCTGTTTTTT
CDR3 protein: CASSEDSLQGAGGELFF
V gene: TRBV2
J gene: TRBJ2-2
D gene: TRBD1
clone size: NA

CDR3 DNA: TGTGCCAGCAGTTACTCGAGCGTCTTGGGAAACATTCAGTACTTC
CDR3 protein: CASSYSSVLGNIQYF
V gene: TRBV6-5
J gene: TRBJ2-4
D gene: NA
clone size: NA

CDR3 DNA: TGCAGTGCTAGTCTTCCAGGGAAAGGAGATGAGCAGTTCTTC
CDR3 protein: CSASLPGKGDEQFF
V gene: TRBV20-1
J gene: TRBJ2-1
D gene: NA
clone size: NA

CDR3 DNA: TGTGCCTGGAGTGTCCTAACTGGACAGGGGGCTGCTGAAGCTTTCTTT
CDR3 protein: CAWSVLTGQGAAEAFF
V gene: TRBV30
J gene: TRBJ1-1
D gene: TRBD1
clone size: NA

CDR3 DNA: TGTGCCAGCAGGCAGGACAGGGTATTGGGTGGCTACACCTTC
CDR3 protein: CASRQDRVLGGYTF
V gene: TRBV6-5
J gene: TRBJ1-2
D gene: TRBD1
clone size: once

CDR3 DNA: TGTGCCAGCAGCTTTGTGTCTAGCGGGGGAACCGGGGAGCTGTTTTTT
CDR3 protein: CASSFVSSGGTGELFF
V gene: TRBV7-9
J gene: TRBJ2-2
D gene: TRBD2
clone size: NA

CDR3 DNA: TGTGCCAGCAGCTTCGGGGGTGAGCAGTTCTTC
CDR3 protein: CASSFGGEQFF
V gene: TRBV7-3
J gene: TRBJ2-1
D gene: NA
clone size: NA

CDR3 DNA: TGCGCCAGCAGCCCAGAGACAGGCCACTCTGGAAACACCATATATTTT
CDR3 protein: CASSPETGHSGNTIYF
V gene: TRBV4-1
J gene: TRBJ1-3
D gene: NA
clone size: NA

CDR3 DNA: TGTGCCAGCGGGGGGGGAGAATTGAGCAATCAGCCCCAGCATTTT
CDR3 protein: CASGGGELSNQPQHF
V gene: TRBV2
J gene: TRBJ1-5
D gene: NA
clone size: NA

CDR3 DNA: TGTGCCAGCAGTTTGTCGGACAGGAGGGGTTCACCCCTCCACTTT
CDR3 protein: CASSLSDRRGSPLHF
V gene: TRBV28
J gene: TRBJ1-6
D gene: TRBD1
clone size: NA

CDR3 DNA: TGTGCCAGCAGCCAAGATCAGCACGGAGGTAGCGGGAGAGAGACCCAGTACTTC
CDR3 protein: CASSQDQHGGSGRETQYF
V gene: TRBV3-1/TRBV3-2
J gene: TRBJ2-5
D gene: TRBD2
clone size: NA

CDR3 DNA: TGTGCCAGCCGGATCGGGACAGGGGGAAACACCATATATTTT
CDR3 protein: CASRIGTGGNTIYF
V gene: TRBV6-6
J gene: TRBJ1-3
D gene: TRBD1
clone size: many

CDR3 DNA: TGCGCCAGCAGCTTGTCGTCACAGGGGGTTTCACCCCTCCACTTT
CDR3 protein: CASSLSSQGVSPLHF
V gene: TRBV5-1
J gene: TRBJ1-6
D gene: TRBD1
clone size: NA

CDR3 DNA: TGTGCCAGTCAGGGGGCGAGGGGATGGCAGCCCCAGCATTTT
CDR3 protein: CASQGARGWQPQHF
V gene: TRBV2
J gene: TRBJ1-5
D gene: TRBD1
clone size: NA

CDR3 DNA: TGTGCCAGCAGCTCTTGGACTAGCGTGATTGGGGAGCTGTTTTTT
CDR3 protein: CASSSWTSVIGELFF
V gene: TRBV7-8
J gene: TRBJ2-2
D gene: TRBD2
clone size: few

CDR3 DNA: TGTGCCAGCAGTGACGGGGGGCAGGGGATCGGAAAACTGTTTTTT
CDR3 protein: CASSDGGQGIGKLFF
V gene: TRBV6-1
J gene: TRBJ1-4
D gene: NA
clone size: NA

CDR3 DNA: TGTGCCAGTAGTACCGGGACAGGAGACCGCCAGCCCCAGCATTTT
CDR3 protein: CASSTGTGDRQPQHF
V gene: TRBV19
J gene: TRBJ1-5
D gene: TRBD1
clone size: few

CDR3 DNA: TGTGCCAGCAGTCCCGTGGTCGGCGGGTACGAGCAGTACTTC
CDR3 protein: CASSPVVGGYEQYF
V gene: TRBV28
J gene: TRBJ2-7
D gene: NA
clone size: NA

CDR3 DNA: TGTGCCAGCAGTGAGAGGGCAGGGGGCGAAGAGCAGTACTTC
CDR3 protein: CASSERAGGEEQYF
V gene: TRBV2
J gene: TRBJ2-7
D gene: TRBD1
clone size: NA

CDR3 DNA: TGCACCAGCAGCCAAGAGGACCAGCAGGGCTGCTTC
CDR3 protein: CTSSQEDQQGCF
V gene: TRBV1
J gene: TRBJ1-2
D gene: NA
clone size: few

CDR3 DNA: TGTGCCAGCGCAGGGGCAGGAAACACCATATATTTT
CDR3 protein: CASAGAGNTIYF
V gene: TRBV3-1/TRBV3-2
J gene: TRBJ1-3
D gene: NA
clone size: NA

CDR3 DNA: TGTGCCAGCACTATTACGGTCGGGACAGCTAACTATGGCTACACCTTC
CDR3 protein: CASTITVGTANYGYTF
V gene: TRBV7-9
J gene: TRBJ1-2
D gene: TRBD1
clone size: NA

CDR3 DNA: TGTGCCAGCTCCCCAGGGGGGGGAACCGAGCAGTACTTC
CDR3 protein: CASSPGGGTEQYF
V gene: TRBV18
J gene: TRBJ2-7
D gene: NA
clone size: few

CDR3 DNA: TGTGCCACCCAGATCAGTAGGGGTTCGCCCTACGAGCAGTACTTC
CDR3 protein: CATQISRGSPYEQYF
V gene: TRBV6-5
J gene: TRBJ2-7
D gene: NA
clone size: NA

CDR3 DNA: TGTGCCAGCAGCCCCCAGGGCAAGAGCTCCTACGAGCAGTACTTC
CDR3 protein: CASSPQGKSSYEQYF
V gene: TRBV9
J gene: TRBJ2-7
D gene: NA
clone size: few

CDR3 DNA: TGTGCCTGGAGTGATACGGGACAGGGTAAACCCTACGAGCAGTACTTC
CDR3 protein: CAWSDTGQGKPYEQYF
V gene: TRBV30
J gene: TRBJ2-7
D gene: TRBD1
clone size: once

CDR3 DNA: TGTGCTAGTGGTTTGGACCACCACGGACAGACGGCTGGAAACACCATATATTTT
CDR3 protein: CASGLDHHGQTAGNTIYF
V gene: TRBV12-5
J gene: TRBJ1-3
D gene: NA
clone size: NA

CDR3 DNA: TGTGCCAGCAGTTCTACCGGGACAGGGACCCGGACCTACGAGCAGTACTTC
CDR3 protein: CASSSTGTGTRTYEQYF
V gene: TRBV28
J gene: TRBJ2-7
D gene: TRBD1
clone size: few

CDR3 DNA: TGTGCCAGCAGTTTCCCGGGACAGGAGAACACTGAAGCTTTCTTT
CDR3 protein: CASSFPGQENTEAFF
V gene: TRBV28
J gene: TRBJ1-1
D gene: TRBD1
clone size: once

CDR3 DNA: TGTGCCAGTAGTACCGGACAGGGTCTCACTGAAGCTTTCTTT
CDR3 protein: CASSTGQGLTEAFF
V gene: TRBV19
J gene: TRBJ1-1
D gene: TRBD1
clone size: NA

CDR3 DNA: TGTGCCTGTCTGGGGGACAGTAATGAAAAACTGTTTTTT
CDR3 protein: CACLGDSNEKLFF
V gene: TRBV30
J gene: TRBJ1-4
D gene: TRBD1
clone size: NA

CDR3 DNA: TGTGCCAGCATAAGCGGCACCACGGGGACCGGGGAGCTGTTTTTT
CDR3 protein: CASISGTTGTGELFF
V gene: TRBV28
J gene: TRBJ2-2
D gene: NA
clone size: NA